This TCR beta chain was recorded in a study of cytomegalovirus exposure and HLA in healthy donors. After removal of 5 bases from V and 5 bases from J, the junction contained 11 bases not matched to a gene. This CDR3 is built from 15 residues. Germline V gives CDR1 MDHEN, CDR2 SYDVKM. Produced via immunoSEQ multiplex PCR; TCRdb's table is partial and in-frame only. The sample carries 100,000 to 150,000 clones, about 90% recorded once. The chain uses TRBV28 and TRBJ2-7, with 8 bases aligning to TRBD1. The sequencing sample was made of PBMCs. This receptor was identified in a man under 40 in good health and CMV-seronegative. The CDR3 nucleotides read TGTGCCAGCAGTCCTCATCGGACAGGGAGCCACGAGCAGTACTTC. Translation: CASSPHRTGSHEQYF.